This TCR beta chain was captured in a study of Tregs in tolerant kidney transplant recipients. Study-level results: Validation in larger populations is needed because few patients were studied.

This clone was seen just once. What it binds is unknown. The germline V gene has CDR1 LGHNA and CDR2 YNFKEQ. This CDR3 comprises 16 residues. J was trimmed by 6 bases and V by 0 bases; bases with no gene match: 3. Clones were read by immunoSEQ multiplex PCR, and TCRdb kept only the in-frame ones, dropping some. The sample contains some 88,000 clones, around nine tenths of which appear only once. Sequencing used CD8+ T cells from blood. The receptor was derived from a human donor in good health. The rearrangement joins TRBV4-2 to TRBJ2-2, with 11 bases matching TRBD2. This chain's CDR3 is CASSQEASGGPGELFF. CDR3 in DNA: TGTGCCAGCAGCCAAGAAGCTAGCGGGGGGCCCGGGGAGCTGTTTTTT.